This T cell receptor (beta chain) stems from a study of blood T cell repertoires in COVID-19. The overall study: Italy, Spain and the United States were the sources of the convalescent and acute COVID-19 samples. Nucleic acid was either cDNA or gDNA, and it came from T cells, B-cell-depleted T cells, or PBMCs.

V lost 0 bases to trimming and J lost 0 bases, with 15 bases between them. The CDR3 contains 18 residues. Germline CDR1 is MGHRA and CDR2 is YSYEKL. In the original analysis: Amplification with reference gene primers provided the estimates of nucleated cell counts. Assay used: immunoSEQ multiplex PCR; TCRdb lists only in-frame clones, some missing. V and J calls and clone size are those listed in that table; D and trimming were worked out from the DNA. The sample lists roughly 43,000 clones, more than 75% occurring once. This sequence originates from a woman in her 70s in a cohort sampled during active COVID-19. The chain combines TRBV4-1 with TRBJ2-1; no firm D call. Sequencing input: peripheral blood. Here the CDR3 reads CASSQDPFGGSSYNEQFF. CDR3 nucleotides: TGCGCCAGCAGCCAAGATCCTTTCGGCGGAAGCTCCTACAATGAGCAGTTCTTC.